The TCR beta chain described here comes from a study of CD8+ T cells in alopecia areata. Study details: Those patients who were treated received oral tofacitinib, which was given at 5 to 10 mg twice daily for moderate-to-severe alopecia areata.

Extraction of RNA preceded its reverse transcription into cDNA, which served as the sequencing template. Libraries were prepared by immunoSEQ multiplex PCR; TCRdb keeps only in-frame clonotypes and omits some of them. Here the sample spans roughly 140,000 clones, roughly 46% being singletons. Germline assignment: CDR1 SQVTM and CDR2 ANQGSEA. The CDR3 loop spans 12 amino acids. V was pared by 6 bases and J by 8 bases, with 14 bases between. For this clone: What it binds is not known.

General study points: Among patients, TCR sharing was less clear than in mice, a difference possibly due in part to HLA diversity in the patient population.

Obtained from alopecia areata patients were lesional scalp punch biopsies along with peripheral blood. The sequence came from a human donor with alopecia areata. The rearrangement uses TRBV29-1 and TRBJ2-1; the D is unclear. The source material was CD4+ T cells sorted from blood, sampled at week 0. CDR3 in DNA: TGCAGCGTAGCCAAGTTAGGCGATGAGCAGTTCTTC. As protein: CSVAKLGDEQFF.